The 17 T cell receptor beta chains listed next were all sequenced from one sample in a study of cytomegalovirus exposure and HLA in healthy donors. The primer mix had 60 Vbeta and 13 Jbeta primers. Sequenced by immunoSEQ multiplex PCR; TCRdb stores in-frame clones only, minus some. The data contain about 70,000 clones, roughly 81% of them singletons. Sequenced sample: PBMCs. These receptors were collected from a human donor in good health.

The chain recombines TRBV30 with TRBJ2-6; TRBD2 matches at 7 bases. The CDR3 contains 15 residues. V shed 3 bases, J shed 0 bases, and the junction held 2 bases outside the gene matches. Germline CDR1 GTSNPN, CDR2 SVGIG (reference sequence). The CDR3 DNA sequence: TGTGCCTGGAGGGGGGGGGTCTCTGGGGCCAACGTCCTGACTTTC. Translating gives CAWRGGVSGANVLTF.

The chain employs TRBV6-5 and TRBJ1-5, with a possible D match to TRBD1 (6 bases). The V gene's germline CDR1 is MNHEY and CDR2 SVGAGI. The CDR3 sequence is 14 residues long. Trimming took off 7 bases at V and 5 bases at J, with 15 bases between the two ends. The CDR3 loop is CASKKGRGYQPQHF. The CDR3 coding sequence is TGTGCCAGCAAGAAGGGCAGGGGTTATCAGCCCCAGCATTTT.

The chain recombines TRBV7-9 with TRBJ1-4, with 8 bases that match TRBD1. The germline V gene has CDR1 SEHNR and CDR2 FQNEAQ (reference sequence). CDR3 size: 17 residues. V lost 5 bases, J lost 7 bases, and 15 bases stayed unmatched. The CDR3 loop reads CASSHSRDRWSGEKLFF. In DNA, the CDR3 is TGTGCCAGCAGCCACTCCCGGGACAGGTGGTCCGGTGAAAAACTGTTTTTT. The full variable domain, in which reference TRBV7-9 and TRBJ1-4 provide the parts outside the CDR3, is DTGVSQNPRHKITKRGQNVTFRCDPISEHNRLYWYRQTLGQGPEFLTYFQNEAQLEKSRLLSDRFSAERPKGSFSTLEIQRTEQGDSAMYLCASSHSRDRWSGEKLFFGSGTQLSVL.

This chain joins TRBV30 and TRBJ2-3; the D gene is possibly TRBD1 (6 bases). V was trimmed by 0 bases and J by 7 bases, leaving 23 bases between them. Germline CDR1 GTSNPN, CDR2 SVGIG (reference sequence). The CDR3 runs to 17 residues. The CDR3 loop is CAWSVLRGHPQGNTQYF. CDR3 in DNA: TGTGCCTGGAGTGTACTAAGGGGACACCCTCAGGGGAATACGCAGTATTTT.

Here the CDR3 DNA reads TGCAGCGTTGTTCAGGGGTCGTTCGAAGATACGCAGTATTTT. Protein sequence: CSVVQGSFEDTQYF. The chain employs TRBV29-1 and TRBJ2-3, with D possibly matching TRBD1 (6 bases). The CDR3 spans 14 residues. The V and J ends lost 4 bases and 5 bases respectively, with 16 bases between them. Looked up from germline, CDR1 is SQVTM and CDR2 is ANQGSEA.

This clone was picked up a small number of times. The chain links TRBV6-1 to TRBJ1-5; TRBD1 might be the D (5 bases). Trimming took 4 bases from V and 3 from J, leaving 19 bases between them. The CDR3 contains 17 residues. CDR1 and CDR2 from the germline V gene are MNHNS and SASEGT. The CDR3 DNA reads as TGTGCCAGCAGTGTTTCGGAAGGGGCCCTCTTCAATCAGCCCCAGCATTTT. It yields the protein CASSVSEGALFNQPQHF.

The V and J genes are TRBV28 and TRBJ1-1; TRBD1 agrees at 8 bases. The CDR3 runs to 15 residues. Germline assignment: CDR1 MDHEN and CDR2 SYDVKM. Unmatched junction bases numbered 7, after V lost 5 bases and J lost 2 bases. The CDR3 region has the DNA TGTGCCAGCAGTCTCACAGGGGGAGGAAACACTGAAGCTTTCTTT. Amino acid sequence: CASSLTGGGNTEAFF.

This chain links TRBV25-1 with TRBJ2-5; 9 nucleotides align to TRBD1. The length of the CDR3 is 13 residues. V lost 6 bases, J lost 5 bases, and 4 bases stayed unmatched. Germline lookup yields CDR1 MGHDK and CDR2 SYGVNS. The CDR3 DNA is TGTGCCAGCAGAGGGACAGGGAGCGAGACCCAGTACTTC. This codes for CASRGTGSETQYF.

J is TRBJ2-1 and V is TRBV6-1; 8 nucleotides match TRBD1. This CDR3 spans 15 amino acids. V shed 5 bases and J 4 bases; nucleotides not matched to a gene: 7. Germline V gene lookup returns CDR1 MNHNS and CDR2 SASEGT. The DNA for the CDR3 is TGTGCCAGCAGTTTCGACAGGGGTTCGTACAATGAGCAGTTCTTC. Protein sequence: CASSFDRGSYNEQFF.

This clone has only one observation. CDR3: CAWSATSQDEQFF. The CDR3 DNA reads as TGTGCCTGGAGTGCGACTAGCCAAGATGAGCAGTTCTTC. The rearrangement uses TRBV30 and TRBJ2-1, with TRBD2 matching over 7 bases. V was pared by 1 base and J by 8 bases, with 5 bases of the junction left unmatched. Germline-derived CDR1 and CDR2 are GTSNPN and SVGIG (reference sequence). The CDR3 is 13 amino acids.

The J gene is TRBJ2-3, the V gene TRBV7-3; 9 bases align to TRBD2. J was trimmed by 2 bases and V by 5 bases; bases with no gene match: 8. Germline loops: CDR1 SGHTA, CDR2 FQGTGA. This CDR3 spans 16 amino acids. The CDR3 DNA reads TGTGCCAGCAGCCCCCTGCGGGGGGGGCCCACAGATACGCAGTATTTT. The encoded protein is CASSPLRGGPTDTQYF. Variable domain in full (rest from reference TRBV7-3 and TRBJ2-3): GAGVSQTPSNKVTEKGKYVELRCDPISGHTALYWYRQSLGQGPEFLIYFQGTGAADDSGLPNDRFFAVRPEGSVSTLKIQRTERGDSAVYLCASSPLRGGPTDTQYFGPGTRLTVL.

The gene calls are TRBV5-1 and TRBJ2-7; tentative D call: TRBD2 (5 bases). Trimming removed 3 bases from V and 0 bases from J, with 13 bases in between. The CDR3 has 15 amino acids. Germline V lookup: CDR1 SGHRS, CDR2 YFSETQ. DNA of the CDR3: TGCGCCAGCAGCTCCGAGACTGGGAGCTCCTACGAGCAGTACTTC. This gives the protein CASSSETGSSYEQYF.

The V gene is TRBV6-1, the J gene TRBJ2-4; 11 bases map to TRBD2. V lost 3 bases to trimming and J lost 6 bases; unmatched junction nucleotides: 1. This CDR3 region has 14 residues. Looked up from germline, CDR1 is MNHNS and CDR2 is SASEGT. CDR3 in amino acids: CASSDSGRGNIQYF. In nucleotides, the CDR3 is TGTGCCAGCAGTGATAGCGGGAGGGGAAACATTCAGTACTTC.

The rearrangement links TRBV18 to TRBJ2-1; 9 bases fit TRBD1. Germline V gives CDR1 KGHSH, CDR2 LQKENI. The CDR3 is 15 residues long. The junction had 3 bases not matched to a gene; V was cut back by 6 bases and J by 0 bases. The CDR3 protein is CASSEGQGSYNEQFF. DNA of the CDR3: TGTGCCAGCTCGGAGGGACAGGGCTCCTACAATGAGCAGTTCTTC.

The gene calls are TRBV5-1 and TRBJ2-5; 13 bases align to TRBD2. The CDR3 runs to 17 residues. CDR1 and CDR2 from the germline V gene are SGHRS and YFSETQ. J lost 4 bases, V lost 0 bases, and 6 bases had no gene match. CDR3 nucleotides: TGCGCCAGCAGCTTGGCCCCACTAGCGGGAGGGGGAGAGACCCAGTACTTC. It yields the protein CASSLAPLAGGGETQYF.

This chain connects TRBV5-4 to TRBJ2-7; 8 bases match TRBD2. The CDR3 totals 11 residues. V was clipped by 5 bases and J by 6 bases; unmatched bases: 1. CDR1 is SGHNT and CDR2 is YYREEE in the germline V gene (reference sequence). The CDR3 loop reads CASSAGGEQYF. Written as DNA, the CDR3 is TGTGCCAGCAGTGCGGGAGGCGAGCAGTACTTC.

The rearrangement joins TRBV27 to TRBJ1-2, with 9 positions matching TRBD1. CDR1 is MNHEY and CDR2 is SMNVEV in the germline V gene (reference sequence). The CDR3 is 14 amino acids. After removal of 3 bases from V and 6 bases from J, the junction contained 5 bases not matched to a gene. The CDR3 DNA is TGTGCCAGCAGTTTGTTGGGACAGGGTGATGGCTACACCTTC. This translates into CASSLLGQGDGYTF.